The T cell receptor beta chain described here comes from a study of T cell responses to AZD1222 COVID-19 vaccine. This clone was seen once. Some clones are missing from TCRdb's copy, which holds only in-frame ones; the method was immunoSEQ multiplex PCR. The table has roughly 120,000 clones, approximately 83% seen once. V was pared by 8 bases and J by 2 bases, with 5 bases of the junction left unmatched. Germline V gives CDR1 MNHEY, CDR2 SVGAGI. The CDR3 spans 15 residues. The chain couples TRBV6-5 to TRBJ2-1; 11 nucleotides align to TRBD2. The receptor was isolated from an adult in good health. This material consisted of peripheral blood, taken on day 0 of AZD1222 vaccination. The CDR3: CASVGTSGPYNEQFF. DNA for the CDR3: TGTGCCAGCGTCGGGACTAGCGGACCCTACAATGAGCAGTTCTTC.